Below, one TCR beta chain is given with its context. Its antigen is as yet unknown. The PCR had 60 Vbeta and 13 Jbeta primers. Some clones are missing from TCRdb's copy, which holds only in-frame ones; the method was immunoSEQ multiplex PCR. This repertoire shows 100,000 to 120,000 clones, more than 60% found once; its top ten account for about 6.8%. These data originate in a study of cytomegalovirus exposure and HLA in healthy donors. Study results and caveats: A likely sequencing artifact accounted for one observed cluster of highly shared sequence variants. Sequences of the TCR beta chain were said to predict the HLA-A and HLA-B alleles of most subjects accurately. Productive status was seen about 90% or about 30% of the time for most TCR beta V segments in an earlier analysis.

Germline V gives CDR1 GTSNPN, CDR2 SVGIG (reference sequence). This CDR3 comprises 18 residues. Trimming cost V 0 bases and J 2 bases; bases outside gene matches: 10. Sequenced material: PBMCs. This clonotype was sampled from a young man in good health and CMV-seropositive. V and J are TRBV30 and TRBJ2-5; 12 nucleotides match TRBD1. The CDR3 region is CAWSVWGQGASGQETQYF. As DNA, the CDR3 is TGTGCCTGGAGTGTCTGGGGACAGGGGGCTTCGGGTCAAGAGACCCAGTACTTC.